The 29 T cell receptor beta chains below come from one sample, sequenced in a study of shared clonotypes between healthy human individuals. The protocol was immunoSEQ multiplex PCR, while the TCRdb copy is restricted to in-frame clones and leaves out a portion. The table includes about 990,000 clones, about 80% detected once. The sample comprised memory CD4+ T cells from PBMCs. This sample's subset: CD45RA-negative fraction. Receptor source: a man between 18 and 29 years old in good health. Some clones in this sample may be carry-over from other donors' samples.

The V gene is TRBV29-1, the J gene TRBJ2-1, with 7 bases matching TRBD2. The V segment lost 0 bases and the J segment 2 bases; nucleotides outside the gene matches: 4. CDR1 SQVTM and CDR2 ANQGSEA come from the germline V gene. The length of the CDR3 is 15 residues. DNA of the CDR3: TGCAGCGTTGAAGATCTGGGGGGGGCCTACAATGAGCAGTTCTTC. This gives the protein CSVEDLGGAYNEQFF.

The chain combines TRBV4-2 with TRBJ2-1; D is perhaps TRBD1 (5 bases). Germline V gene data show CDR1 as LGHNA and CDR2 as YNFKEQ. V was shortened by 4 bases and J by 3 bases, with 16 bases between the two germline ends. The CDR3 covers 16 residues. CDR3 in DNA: TGTGCCAGCAGCCTGAAGGGGCGAAGGGACTACAATGAGCAGTTCTTC. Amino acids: CASSLKGRRDYNEQFF.

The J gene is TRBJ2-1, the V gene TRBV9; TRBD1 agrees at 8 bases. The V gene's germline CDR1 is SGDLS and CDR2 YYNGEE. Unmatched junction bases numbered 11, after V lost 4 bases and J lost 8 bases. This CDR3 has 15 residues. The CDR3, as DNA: TGTGCCAGCAGCCTAAGACAGGGGCGGGTCGATGAGCAGTTCTTC. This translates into CASSLRQGRVDEQFF.

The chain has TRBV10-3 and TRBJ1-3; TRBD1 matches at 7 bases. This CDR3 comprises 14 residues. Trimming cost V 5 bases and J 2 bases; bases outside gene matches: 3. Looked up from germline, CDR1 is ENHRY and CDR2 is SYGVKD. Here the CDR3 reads CAISRDSTGNTIYF. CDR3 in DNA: TGTGCCATCAGTCGGGACAGCACTGGAAACACCATATATTTT.

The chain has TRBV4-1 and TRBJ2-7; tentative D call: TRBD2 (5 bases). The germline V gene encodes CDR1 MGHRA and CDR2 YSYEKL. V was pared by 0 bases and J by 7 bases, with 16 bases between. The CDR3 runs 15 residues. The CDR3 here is CASSQDGLEGAEQYF. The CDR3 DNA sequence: TGCGCCAGCAGCCAAGACGGGCTAGAGGGTGCAGAGCAGTACTTC.

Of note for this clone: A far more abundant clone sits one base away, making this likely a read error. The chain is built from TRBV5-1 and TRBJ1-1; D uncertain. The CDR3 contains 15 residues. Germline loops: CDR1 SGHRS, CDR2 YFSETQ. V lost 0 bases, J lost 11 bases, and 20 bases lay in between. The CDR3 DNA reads TGCGCCAGCAGCTTGGGGTTCTTGGACTTCGGTAGGGCTTTCTTT. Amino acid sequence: CASSLGFLDFGRAFF. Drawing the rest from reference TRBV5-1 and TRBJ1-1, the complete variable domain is KAGVTQTPRYLIKTRGQQVTLSCSPISGHRSVSWYQQTPGQGLQFLFEYFSETQRNKGNFPGRFSGRQFSNSRSEMNVSTLELGDSALYLCASSLGFLDFGRAFFGQGTRLTVV.

Here the CDR3 reads CASSEGTSGAYEQYF. CDR3 coding DNA: TGTGCCAGCAGCGAGGGGACTAGCGGTGCCTACGAGCAGTACTTC. This rearrangement joins TRBV28 to TRBJ2-7, with 11 bases that match TRBD2. The germline CDR1 and CDR2 sequences are MDHEN and SYDVKM. The CDR3 consists of 15 residues. Trimming at V came to 6 bases and at J to 2 bases, leaving 6 bases not matched to a gene.

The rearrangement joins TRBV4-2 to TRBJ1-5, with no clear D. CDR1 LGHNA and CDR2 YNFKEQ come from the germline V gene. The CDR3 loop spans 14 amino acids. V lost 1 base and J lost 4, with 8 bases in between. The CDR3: CASSQVVINQPQHF. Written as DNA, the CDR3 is TGTGCCAGCAGCCAAGTGGTAATTAATCAGCCCCAGCATTTT.

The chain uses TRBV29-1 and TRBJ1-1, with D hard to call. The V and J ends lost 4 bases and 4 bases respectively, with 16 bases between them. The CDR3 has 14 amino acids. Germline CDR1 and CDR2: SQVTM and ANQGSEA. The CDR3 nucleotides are TGCAGCGTTGGAGGCTCACCCTCGGGCACTGAAGCTTTCTTT. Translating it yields CSVGGSPSGTEAFF. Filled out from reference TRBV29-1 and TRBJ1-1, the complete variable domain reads SAVISQKPSRDICQRGTSLTIQCQVDSQVTMMFWYRQQPGQSLTLIATANQGSEATYESGFVIDKFPISRPNLTFSTLTVSNMSPEDSSIYLCSVGGSPSGTEAFFGQGTRLTVV.

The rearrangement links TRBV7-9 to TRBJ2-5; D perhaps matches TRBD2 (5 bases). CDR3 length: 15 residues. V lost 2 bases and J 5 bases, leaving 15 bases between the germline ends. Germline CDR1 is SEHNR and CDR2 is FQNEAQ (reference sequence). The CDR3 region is CASSLRTSRGETQYF. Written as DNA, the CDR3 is TGTGCCAGCAGCTTAAGGACGTCGCGCGGGGAGACCCAGTACTTC.

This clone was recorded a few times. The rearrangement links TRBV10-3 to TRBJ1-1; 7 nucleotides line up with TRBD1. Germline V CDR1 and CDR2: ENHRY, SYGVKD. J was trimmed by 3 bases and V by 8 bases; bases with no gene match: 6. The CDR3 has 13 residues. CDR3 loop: CAIGPGQYTEAFF. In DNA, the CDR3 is TGTGCCATCGGGCCGGGACAGTACACTGAAGCTTTCTTT.

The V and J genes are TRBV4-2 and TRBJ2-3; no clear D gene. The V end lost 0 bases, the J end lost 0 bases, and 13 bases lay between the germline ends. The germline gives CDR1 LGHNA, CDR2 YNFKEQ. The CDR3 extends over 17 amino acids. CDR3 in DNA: TGTGCCAGCAGCCAAGAGGGTTCGTCCGGGAGCACAGATACGCAGTATTTT. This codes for CASSQEGSSGSTDTQYF.

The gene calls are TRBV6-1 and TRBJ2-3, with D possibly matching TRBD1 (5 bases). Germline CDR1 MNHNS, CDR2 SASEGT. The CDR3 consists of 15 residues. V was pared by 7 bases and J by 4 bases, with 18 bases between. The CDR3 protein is CASILRGSNPDTQYF. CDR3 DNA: TGTGCCAGCATTCTAAGGGGATCCAACCCAGATACGCAGTATTTT.

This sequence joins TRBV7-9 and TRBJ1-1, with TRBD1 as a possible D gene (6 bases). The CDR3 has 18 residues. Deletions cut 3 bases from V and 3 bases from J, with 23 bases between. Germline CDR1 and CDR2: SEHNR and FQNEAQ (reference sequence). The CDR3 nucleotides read TGTGCCAGCAGCTTGTTTGTCAGGGGCTTTTCGTTAGACACTGAAGCTTTCTTT. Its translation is CASSLFVRGFSLDTEAFF.

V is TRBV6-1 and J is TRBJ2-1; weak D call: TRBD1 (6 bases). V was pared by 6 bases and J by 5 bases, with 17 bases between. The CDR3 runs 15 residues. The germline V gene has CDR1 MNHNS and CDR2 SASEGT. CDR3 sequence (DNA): TGTGCCAGCAGGGGCCTTACGGGACAACACAATGAGCAGTTCTTC. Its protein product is CASRGLTGQHNEQFF.

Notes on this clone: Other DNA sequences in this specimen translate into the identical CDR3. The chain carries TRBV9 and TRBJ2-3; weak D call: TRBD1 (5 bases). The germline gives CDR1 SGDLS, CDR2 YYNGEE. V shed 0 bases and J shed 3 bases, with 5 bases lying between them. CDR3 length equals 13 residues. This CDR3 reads CASSVDRTDTQYF. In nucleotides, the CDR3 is TGTGCCAGCAGCGTAGACAGGACAGATACGCAGTATTTT. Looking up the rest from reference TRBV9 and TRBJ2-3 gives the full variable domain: DSGVTQTPKHLITATGQRVTLRCSPRSGDLSVYWYQQSLDQGLQFLIQYYNGEERAKGNILERFSAQQFPDLHSELNLSSLELGDSALYFCASSVDRTDTQYFGPGTRLTVL.

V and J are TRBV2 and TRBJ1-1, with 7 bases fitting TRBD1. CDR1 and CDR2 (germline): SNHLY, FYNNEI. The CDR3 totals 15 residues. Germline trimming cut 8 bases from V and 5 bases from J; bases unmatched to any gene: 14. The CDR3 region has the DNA TGTGCCAGCGGAGCCCTAACAGGGGTCGGGACTGAAGCTTTCTTT. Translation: CASGALTGVGTEAFF.

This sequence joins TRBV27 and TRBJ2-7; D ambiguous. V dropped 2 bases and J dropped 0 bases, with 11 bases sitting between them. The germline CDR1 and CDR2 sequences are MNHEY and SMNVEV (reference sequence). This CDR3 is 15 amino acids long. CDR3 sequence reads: CASSLIGKGSYEQYF. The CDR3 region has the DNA TGTGCCAGCAGTTTAATAGGGAAGGGCTCCTACGAGCAGTACTTC.

The CDR3, as DNA: TGTGCCAGCAGCTTAGGGGGGACAGCGAGCTCTGGAAACACCATATATTTT. Its translation: CASSLGGTASSGNTIYF. This chain connects TRBV7-6 to TRBJ1-3, with 7 bases that match TRBD1. Trimming removed 1 base from V and 0 bases from J; junction bases left unmatched: 6. Germline lookup yields CDR1 SGHVS and CDR2 FNYEAQ. This CDR3 has 17 residues.

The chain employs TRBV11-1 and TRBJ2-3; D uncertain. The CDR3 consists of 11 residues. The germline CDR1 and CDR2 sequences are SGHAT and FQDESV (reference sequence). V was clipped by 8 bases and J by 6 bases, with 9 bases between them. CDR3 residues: CASGEGDTQYF. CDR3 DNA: TGTGCCAGCGGAGAAGGGGATACGCAGTATTTT.

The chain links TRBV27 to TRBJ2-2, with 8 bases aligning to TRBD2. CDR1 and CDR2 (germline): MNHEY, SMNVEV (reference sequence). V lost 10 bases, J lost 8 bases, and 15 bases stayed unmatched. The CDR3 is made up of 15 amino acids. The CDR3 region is CATTQGGSGRGELFF. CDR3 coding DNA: TGTGCCACCACCCAGGGAGGCAGCGGGAGAGGGGAGCTGTTTTTT.

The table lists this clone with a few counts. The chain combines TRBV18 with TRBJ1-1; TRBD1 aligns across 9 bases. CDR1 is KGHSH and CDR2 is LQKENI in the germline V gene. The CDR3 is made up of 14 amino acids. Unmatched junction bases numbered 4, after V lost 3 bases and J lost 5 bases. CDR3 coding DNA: TGTGCCAGCTCACCGTTACAGGGGGCAACTGAAGCTTTCTTT. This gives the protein CASSPLQGATEAFF.

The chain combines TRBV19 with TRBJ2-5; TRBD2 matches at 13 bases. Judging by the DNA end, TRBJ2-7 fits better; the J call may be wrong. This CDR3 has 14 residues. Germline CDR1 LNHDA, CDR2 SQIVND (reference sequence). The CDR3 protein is CASSRTSGSGEQYF. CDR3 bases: TGTGCCAGTAGTAGGACTAGCGGGAGTGGCGAGCAGTACTTC.

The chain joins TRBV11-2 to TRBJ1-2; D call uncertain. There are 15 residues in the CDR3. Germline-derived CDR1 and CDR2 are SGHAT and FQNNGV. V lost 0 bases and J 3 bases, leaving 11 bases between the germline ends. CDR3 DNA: TGTGCCAGCAGCTTAGATCGGGGTCTCGACTATGGCTACACCTTC. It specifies CASSLDRGLDYGYTF.

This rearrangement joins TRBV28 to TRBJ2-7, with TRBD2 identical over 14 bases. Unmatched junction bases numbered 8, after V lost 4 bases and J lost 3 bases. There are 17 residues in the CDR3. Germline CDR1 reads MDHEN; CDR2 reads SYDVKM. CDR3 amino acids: CASSSPRTSGRHYEQYF. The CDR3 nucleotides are TGTGCCAGCAGTTCCCCGCGGACTAGCGGGAGGCACTACGAGCAGTACTTC.

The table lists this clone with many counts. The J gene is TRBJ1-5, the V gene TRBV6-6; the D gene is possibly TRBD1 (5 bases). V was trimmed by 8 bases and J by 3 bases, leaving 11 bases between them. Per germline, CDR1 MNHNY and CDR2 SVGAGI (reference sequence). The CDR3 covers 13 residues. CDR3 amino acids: CASLQGLNQPQHF. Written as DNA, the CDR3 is TGTGCCAGCCTCCAGGGCCTCAATCAGCCCCAGCATTTT.

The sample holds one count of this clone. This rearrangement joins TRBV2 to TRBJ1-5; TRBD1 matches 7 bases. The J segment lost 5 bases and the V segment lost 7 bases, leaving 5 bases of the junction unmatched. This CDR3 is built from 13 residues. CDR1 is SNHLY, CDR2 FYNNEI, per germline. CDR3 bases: TGTGCCAGCAACTATGACAGGGATCAGCCCCAGCATTTT. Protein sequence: CASNYDRDQPQHF.

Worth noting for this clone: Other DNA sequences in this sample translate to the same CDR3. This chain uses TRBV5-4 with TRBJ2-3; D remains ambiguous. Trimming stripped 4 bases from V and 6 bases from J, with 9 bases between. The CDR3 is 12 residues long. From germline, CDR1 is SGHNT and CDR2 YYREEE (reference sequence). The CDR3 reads CASSLLTDTQYF. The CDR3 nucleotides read TGTGCCAGCAGCCTCCTAACGGATACGCAGTATTTT. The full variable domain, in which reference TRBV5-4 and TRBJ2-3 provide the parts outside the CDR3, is ETGVTQSPTHLIKTRGQQVTLRCSSQSGHNTVSWYQQALGQGPQFIFQYYREEENGRGNFPPRFSGLQFPNYSSELNVNALELDDSALYLCASSLLTDTQYFGPGTRLTVL.

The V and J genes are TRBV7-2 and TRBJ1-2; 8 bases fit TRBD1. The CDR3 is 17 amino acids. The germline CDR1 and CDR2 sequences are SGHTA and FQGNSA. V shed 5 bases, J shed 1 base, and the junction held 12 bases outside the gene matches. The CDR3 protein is CASSPDLGQGFNYGYTF. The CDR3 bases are TGTGCCAGCAGCCCCGACCTAGGACAGGGATTTAACTATGGCTACACCTTC.